The 30 T cell receptor beta chains below come from one sample, sequenced in a study of CD8 T cells in ankylosing spondylitis (dated by TCRdb to 2016 to 2017). The library was made by 5' RACE. Sequencing used an Illumina HiSeq 2500. Through fastp at Q25 and MiXCR, TCRdb rebuilt clones from the public reads, retaining in-frame beta chains. One record per CDR3 amino acid sequence lists the most common genes and DNA. This sample holds under 200,000 distinct CDR3 sequences; 11% were observed only once. The top ten hold 29% of the sample. Input material: blood, either unsorted or a sorted T cell fraction (not recorded which). The source is a male donor with ankylosing spondylitis or in good health (not recorded which).

V and J are TRBV29-1 and TRBJ2-2, with D perhaps matching TRBD2 (6 bases). Trimming pared 6 bases from V and 1 base from J, leaving 12 bases between. The CDR3 extends over 14 amino acids. CDR1 is SQVTM, CDR2 ANQGSEA, per germline. The CDR3 DNA sequence: TGCAGCGTAGTAGTAGCGGTGAACACCGGGGAGCTGTTTTTT. As protein: CSVVVAVNTGELFF.

This clonotype was seen many times. The chain employs TRBV10-2 and TRBJ2-3; maybe TRBD1 (6 bases). CDR3 length: 19 residues. CDR1 and CDR2 (germline): WSHSY, SAAADI. The germline V and J ends were trimmed by 0 bases and 0 bases, with 19 bases remaining between them. CDR3 DNA: TGCGCCAGCAGTGAGTCGACCGACAGGCCCCTATCTAGCACAGATACGCAGTATTTT. Translated, it gives CASSESTDRPLSSTDTQYF.

This clonotype was recorded at least ten times. The gene calls are TRBV7-6 and TRBJ2-1; D is perhaps TRBD2 (6 bases). CDR1 and CDR2 (germline): SGHVS, FNYEAQ. The CDR3 spans 17 residues. The V end lost 1 base, the J end lost 0 bases, and 13 bases lay between the germline ends. The chain's CDR3 is CASSLVVGGRSYNEQFF. The CDR3 coding sequence is TGTGCCAGCAGCTTAGTAGTGGGGGGTCGCTCCTACAATGAGCAGTTCTTC.

This clonotype came up a few times. This chain joins TRBV11-2 and TRBJ1-1, with D uncertain. The germline CDR1 and CDR2 sequences are SGHAT and FQNNGV. The CDR3 spans 15 residues. The V gene lost 0 bases and the J gene lost 4 bases, with 12 bases spanning the gap. CDR3 in amino acids: CASSLDRLVVTEAFF. CDR3 DNA sequence: TGTGCCAGCAGCTTAGACAGATTGGTGGTCACTGAAGCTTTCTTT. The complete variable domain, with remaining parts taken from reference TRBV11-2 and TRBJ1-1, reads EAGVAQSPRYKIIEKRQSVAFWCNPISGHATLYWYQQILGQGPKLLIQFQNNGVVDDSQLPKDRFSAERLKGVDSTLKIQPAKLEDSAVYLCASSLDRLVVTEAFFGQGTRLTVV.

To note about this clonotype: Being one base from a much bigger clone, this may be a read error. The chain carries TRBV20-1 and TRBJ2-7; D may match TRBD1 or TRBD2 (6 bases each). V dropped 3 bases and J dropped 3 bases, with 18 bases sitting between them. CDR1 DFQATT and CDR2 SNEGSKA come from the germline V gene (reference sequence). The CDR3 loop spans 15 amino acids. The CDR3 DNA sequence: TGCAGTGCTAGGACCGGGGGACACGGCTACTACGAGCAGTACTTC. Encoded protein: CSARTGGHGYYEQYF.

Ten or more counts support this clonotype. The chain uses TRBV7-6 and TRBJ2-7; 10 bases align to TRBD1. V was pared by 8 bases and J by 1 base, with 17 bases of the junction left unmatched. This CDR3 comprises 18 residues. CDR1 and CDR2 from the germline V gene are SGHVS and FNYEAQ. The CDR3 DNA reads TGTGCCAGCGAGAGCGACAGGGGGCTGGTAACGATGTCCTACGAGCAGTACTTC. Encoded protein: CASESDRGLVTMSYEQYF. Supplemented by reference TRBV7-6 and TRBJ2-7, the full variable domain reads GAGVSQSPRYKVTKRGQDVALRCDPISGHVSLYWYRQALGQGPEFLTYFNYEAQQDKSGLPNDRFSAERPEGSISTLTIQRTEQRDSAMYRCASESDRGLVTMSYEQYFGPGTRLTVT.

The V gene is TRBV10-3, the J gene TRBJ1-2, with D possibly matching TRBD1 (6 bases). CDR1 is ENHRY, CDR2 SYGVKD, per germline. The CDR3 contains 17 residues. V was shortened by 6 bases and J by 0 bases, with 20 bases between the two germline ends. CDR3 in amino acids: CAIREGLGDNPNYGYTF. Here the CDR3 DNA reads TGTGCCATCAGAGAGGGCCTTGGGGACAATCCTAACTATGGCTACACCTTC.

The J gene is TRBJ1-4, the V gene TRBV5-1; D may be TRBD1 (6 bases). Per germline, CDR1 SGHRS and CDR2 YFSETQ. This CDR3 is 16 amino acids long. V lost 4 bases and J 7 bases, leaving 20 bases between the germline ends. CDR3 protein: CASSPQAGGFGEKLFF. DNA of the CDR3: TGCGCCAGCAGCCCTCAGGCGGGGGGCTTCGGTGAAAAACTGTTTTTT. The variable domain in full, completed from reference TRBV5-1 and TRBJ1-4, reads KAGVTQTPRYLIKTRGQQVTLSCSPISGHRSVSWYQQTPGQGLQFLFEYFSETQRNKGNFPGRFSGRQFSNSRSEMNVSTLELGDSALYLCASSPQAGGFGEKLFFGSGTQLSVL.

This clonotype was seen ten or more times. The chain combines TRBV4-1 with TRBJ2-7; D is unclear. Germline CDR1 reads MGHRA; CDR2 reads YSYEKL. V was trimmed by 4 bases and J by 4 bases, leaving 17 bases between them. The CDR3 covers 15 residues. CDR3 sequence (DNA): TGCGCCAGCAGCCTTCGCGACTGGGAAGGATACGAGCAGTACTTC. It specifies CASSLRDWEGYEQYF.

The V gene is TRBV7-2, the J gene TRBJ2-1; 15 bases match TRBD2. After removal of 4 bases from V and 9 bases from J, the junction contained 7 bases not matched to a gene. CDR3 size: 16 residues. CDR1 is SGHTA and CDR2 is FQGNSA in the germline V gene. CDR3 loop: CASSSRTSGGAAEQFF. DNA for the CDR3: TGTGCCAGCAGCTCAAGGACTAGCGGGGGGGCTGCTGAGCAGTTCTTC. The full variable domain, its missing parts supplied by reference TRBV7-2 and TRBJ2-1, is GAGVSQSPSNKVTEKGKDVELRCDPISGHTALYWYRQSLGQGLEFLIYFQGNSAPDKSGLPSDRFSAERTGGSVSTLTIQRTQQEDSAVYLCASSSRTSGGAAEQFFGPGTRLTVL.

This clonotype was observed many times. The J gene is TRBJ2-7, the V gene TRBV6-5; no clear D. The CDR3 is 11 amino acids. Trimming stripped 2 bases from V and 7 bases from J, with 6 bases between. Germline V gene sequence: CDR1 MNHEY, CDR2 SVGAGI. The CDR3 coding sequence is TGTGCCAGCAGTTACGGGCGGGAGCAGTACTTC. This gives the protein CASSYGREQYF.

The chain carries TRBV27 and TRBJ2-4; 14 bases match TRBD2. Germline V gene data show CDR1 as MNHEY and CDR2 as SMNVEV (reference sequence). Trimming at V came to 5 bases and at J to 0 bases, leaving 9 bases not matched to a gene. CDR3 length equals 19 residues. CDR3 sequence: CASSPETSGRALAKNIQYF. The CDR3 nucleotides read TGTGCCAGCAGTCCAGAGACTAGCGGGAGGGCTCTAGCCAAAAACATTCAGTACTTC.

This clonotype has a count of ten or more. The gene calls are TRBV5-5 and TRBJ1-3, with D unclear. Germline V gene sequence: CDR1 SGHKS, CDR2 YYEKEE (reference sequence). This CDR3 has 16 residues. Trimming stripped 5 bases from V and 0 bases from J, with 15 bases between. This CDR3 reads CASRPSSESSGNTIYF. As DNA, the CDR3 is TGTGCCAGCAGGCCTAGTAGCGAAAGCTCTGGAAACACCATATATTTT. Full variable domain (missing parts from reference TRBV5-5 and TRBJ1-3): DAGVTQSPTHLIKTRGQQVTLRCSPISGHKSVSWYQQVLGQGPQFIFQYYEKEERGRGNFPDRFSARQFPNYSSELNVNALLLGDSALYLCASRPSSESSGNTIYFGEGSWLTVV.

To note about this clonotype: With a much larger clone just one base away, this may be a read error. V and J are TRBV5-6 and TRBJ2-5; 9 bases agree with TRBD2. The CDR3 is made up of 18 amino acids. Germline CDR1 is SGHDT and CDR2 is YYEEEE. CDR3 DNA: TGTGCCAGCGGCTTGGTGGCTAGCGGGATAGGCCACCAAGAGACCCAGTACTTC. This codes for CASGLVASGIGHQETQYF. Filled out from reference TRBV5-6 and TRBJ2-5, the complete variable domain reads DAGVTQSPTHLIKTRGQQVTLRCSPKSGHDTVSWYQQALGQGPQFIFQYYEEEERQRGNFPDRFSGHQFPNYSSELNVNALLLGDSALYLCASGLVASGIGHQETQYFGPGTRLLVL.

This clonotype appeared many times. This chain connects TRBV5-1 to TRBJ1-1; TRBD1 agrees at 8 bases. This CDR3 is built from 14 residues. Germline V lookup: CDR1 SGHRS, CDR2 YFSETQ. Unmatched junction bases numbered 9, after V lost 6 bases and J lost 5 bases. The CDR3 loop reads CASKIDRGGTEAFF. In DNA form, the CDR3 reads TGCGCCAGCAAAATCGACAGGGGAGGGACTGAAGCTTTCTTT.

This clonotype was seen a handful of times. It may be a read error: a sequence one base away is much more abundant. The chain recombines TRBV11-2 with TRBJ2-7, with D uncertain. Germline loops: CDR1 SGHAT, CDR2 FQNNGV. V lost 5 bases to trimming and J lost 6 bases, with 17 bases between them. This CDR3 comprises 14 residues. The chain's CDR3 is CASSQATPTSEQYF. Written as DNA, the CDR3 is TGTGCCAGCAGCCAGGCTACCCCCACCTCCGAGCAGTACTTC.

This clonotype has at least ten counts. V and J are TRBV5-1 and TRBJ2-7, with D possibly being TRBD2 (6 bases). Trimming removed 1 base at V and 4 bases at J, with 15 bases between. From germline, CDR1 is SGHRS and CDR2 YFSETQ. The CDR3 contains 15 residues. CDR3 amino acids: CASSLLPGAEYEQYF. CDR3 in DNA: TGCGCCAGCAGCTTGCTTCCGGGAGCTGAATACGAGCAGTACTTC.

This clonotype was seen at least ten times. V usage is TRBV14 and J usage is TRBJ2-3, with D possibly being TRBD1 (6 bases). Germline-derived CDR1 and CDR2 are SGHDN and FVKESK. The CDR3 sequence is 14 residues long. The V and J ends lost 4 bases and 2 bases respectively, with 10 bases between them. This chain's CDR3 is CASSPRTVTDTQYF. The CDR3 DNA reads TGTGCCAGCAGCCCCAGGACAGTCACAGATACGCAGTATTTT.

This clonotype has at least ten counts. The gene calls are TRBV5-6 and TRBJ1-1, with 8 nucleotides matching TRBD1. This CDR3 spans 17 amino acids. CDR1 SGHDT and CDR2 YYEEEE come from the germline V gene. The trim removed 3 bases at V and 5 bases at J, leaving 15 bases unmatched. The CDR3 coding sequence is TGTGCCAGCAGCTCGTTTGGTGGGTCCAGGGGGCGAACTGAAGCTTTCTTT. This sequence encodes CASSSFGGSRGRTEAFF.

This clonotype was observed at least ten times. The chain employs TRBV5-1 and TRBJ2-5, with D possibly matching TRBD2 (6 bases). This CDR3 is 14 amino acids long. Germline lookup yields CDR1 SGHRS and CDR2 YFSETQ. Deletions cut 0 bases from V and 2 bases from J, with 8 bases between. CDR3 coding DNA: TGCGCCAGCAGCTTGGCCGGACTACAAGAGACCCAGTACTTC. This encodes CASSLAGLQETQYF.

This clonotype was seen at least ten times. The chain recombines TRBV12-3 or TRBV12-4 with TRBJ1-4; D ambiguous. This CDR3 has 14 amino acids. Trimming pared 1 base from V and 8 bases from J, leaving 11 bases between. In nucleotides, the CDR3 is TGTGCCAGCAGTTTAGACGTTAGGCCCGAAAAACTGTTTTTT. Protein product: CASSLDVRPEKLFF.

This clonotype was counted ten times or more. The gene calls are TRBV6-6 and TRBJ1-6, with no clear D. The CDR3 sequence is 12 residues long. Germline V CDR1 and CDR2: MNHNY, SVGAGI (reference sequence). The V end lost 6 bases, the J end lost 10 bases, and 10 bases lay between the germline ends. The CDR3: CASSPSNSPLHF. The DNA for the CDR3 is TGTGCCAGCAGCCCCTCTAACTCACCCCTCCACTTT.

This clonotype was observed many times. This chain links TRBV6-1 with TRBJ2-1; 13 bases fit TRBD2. The CDR3 sequence is 19 residues long. V lost 5 bases, J lost 0 bases, and 10 bases stayed unmatched. Germline CDR1 is MNHNS and CDR2 is SASEGT. In nucleotides, the CDR3 is TGTGCCAGCAGTCTGACCCCGGGACTAGCGGGATCCTCCTACAATGAGCAGTTCTTC. Encoded protein: CASSLTPGLAGSSYNEQFF.

V usage is TRBV5-6 and J usage is TRBJ2-5, with D perhaps matching TRBD1 (5 bases). Per the germline V gene, CDR1 is SGHDT and CDR2 is YYEEEE. The CDR3 is made up of 14 amino acids. Trimming removed 4 bases at V and 4 bases at J, with 14 bases between. CDR3 loop: CASSSLSQGETQYF. CDR3 nucleotide sequence: TGTGCCAGCAGCAGTCTGAGTCAGGGAGAGACCCAGTACTTC.

This clonotype was counted at least ten times. The V gene is TRBV12-3 or TRBV12-4, the J gene TRBJ1-1; D may be TRBD1 (5 bases). CDR3 size: 14 residues. V shed 3 bases and J shed 6 bases, with 14 bases lying between them. The CDR3 nucleotides are TGTGCCAGCAGTTTTATAGGAGGGGAGCCTGAAGCTTTCTTT. Translation gives CASSFIGGEPEAFF.

This chain uses TRBV6-1 with TRBJ1-1; a weak D match, TRBD1 (5 bases). V was pared by 6 bases and J by 1 base, with 12 bases between. Germline V gene sequence: CDR1 MNHNS, CDR2 SASEGT. This CDR3 has 14 amino acids. The CDR3, as DNA: TGTGCCAGCAGAGGCAGTGGGGGGAACACTGAAGCTTTCTTT. It yields the protein CASRGSGGNTEAFF.

This clonotype was found many times. The V call is TRBV28, the J call TRBJ2-3; D may match TRBD1 or TRBD2 (7 bases each). CDR3 length: 17 amino acids. Germline-derived CDR1 and CDR2 are MDHEN and SYDVKM. Trimming stripped 5 bases from V and 3 bases from J, with 21 bases between. The CDR3 is CASSREPGGEGTDTQYF. The CDR3 DNA is TGTGCCAGCAGTCGCGAACCAGGGGGGGAGGGGACAGATACGCAGTATTTT.

This clonotype has a count of ten or more. V gene TRBV2 combines with J gene TRBJ2-7, with TRBD1 matching 8 bases. The germline V gene encodes CDR1 SNHLY and CDR2 FYNNEI. The junction had 2 bases not matched to a gene; V was cut back by 2 bases and J by 2 bases. CDR3 length equals 14 residues. DNA of the CDR3: TGTGCCAGCAGTGAAACAGGGGGGCCCTACGAGCAGTACTTC. Translated: CASSETGGPYEQYF.

This chain connects TRBV24-1 to TRBJ1-5, with D maybe TRBD1 (6 bases). V lost 8 bases and J lost 1, with 11 bases in between. The CDR3 is made up of 14 amino acids. Germline loops: CDR1 KGHDR, CDR2 SFDVKD. In nucleotides, the CDR3 is TGTGCCACCAACAAGGACAGAAGCAATCAGCCCCAGCATTTT. This translates into CATNKDRSNQPQHF.

The rearrangement joins TRBV5-1 to TRBJ2-3; 8 nucleotides line up with TRBD1. The V gene's germline CDR1 is SGHRS and CDR2 YFSETQ. The CDR3 length is 14 residues. The trim removed 4 bases at V and 4 bases at J, leaving 5 bases unmatched. In DNA, the CDR3 is TGCGCCAGCAGCCGGGACAGGAGCCCAGATACGCAGTATTTT. Its translation is CASSRDRSPDTQYF.